Here is one T cell receptor beta chain with its context. This may arise from a read error, as a much more abundant clone is one base away. This entry comes from a study of blood T cells in healthy people across ages. A sample-barcoded 5' primer and a J-beta primer mix were used in a second PCR of about 7 to 11 cycles. Unique molecular identifiers of 12 random nucleotides labeled each cDNA. Using its own MiXCR run on the 5' RACE reads, TCRdb lists one record per CDR3 protein. This table has hundreds of thousands of distinct CDR3 sequences, more than 50% appearing once. There were healthy Caucasian individuals from Russia, aged roughly 6 to 90, serving as donors. Sequencing was carried out using blood. The origin of this receptor is a middle-aged man in good health.

The CDR3 DNA is TGTGCCAGCAGCACGACAGTGGGTCGGCCCCAGCATTTT. It translates to CASSTTVGRPQHF. V and J are TRBV7-2 and TRBJ1-5, with a possible D match to TRBD1 (5 bases). Germline loops: CDR1 SGHTA, CDR2 FQGNSA. Trimming stripped 5 bases from V and 9 bases from J, with 14 bases between. This CDR3 spans 13 amino acids.